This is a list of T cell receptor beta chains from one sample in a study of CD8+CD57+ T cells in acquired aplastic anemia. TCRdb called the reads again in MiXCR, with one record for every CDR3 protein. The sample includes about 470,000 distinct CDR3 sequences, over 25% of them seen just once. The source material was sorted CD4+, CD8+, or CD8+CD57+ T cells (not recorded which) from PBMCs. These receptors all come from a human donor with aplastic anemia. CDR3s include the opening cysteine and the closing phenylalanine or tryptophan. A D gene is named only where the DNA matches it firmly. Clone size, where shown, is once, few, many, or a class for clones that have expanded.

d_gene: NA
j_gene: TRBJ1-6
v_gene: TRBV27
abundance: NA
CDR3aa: CASSFKDSPLHF
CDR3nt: TGTGCCAGCAGTTTTAAGGATTCACCCCTCCACTTT

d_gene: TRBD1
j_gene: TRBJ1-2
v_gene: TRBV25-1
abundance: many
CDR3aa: CASSEGTGGPGYTF
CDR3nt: TGTGCCAGCAGTGAAGGAACAGGGGGCCCTGGCTACACCTTC

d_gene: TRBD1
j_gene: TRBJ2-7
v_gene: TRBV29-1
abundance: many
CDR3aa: CSAGQDYEQYF
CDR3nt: TGCAGCGCCGGACAGGACTACGAGCAGTACTTC

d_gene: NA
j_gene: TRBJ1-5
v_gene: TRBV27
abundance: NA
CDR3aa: CASSFSGLGAGNQPQHF
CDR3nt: TGTGCCAGCAGTTTTTCTGGTTTAGGGGCTGGCAATCAGCCCCAGCATTTT

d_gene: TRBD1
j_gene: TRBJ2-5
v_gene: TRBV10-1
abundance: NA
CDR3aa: CASSPGTVFETQYF
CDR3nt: TGCGCCAGCAGTCCAGGGACAGTTTTTGAGACCCAGTACTTC

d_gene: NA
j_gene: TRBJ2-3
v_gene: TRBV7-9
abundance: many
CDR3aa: CASSLGAGRTDTQYF
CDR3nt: TGTGCCAGCAGCTTAGGGGCGGGACGGACAGATACGCAGTATTTT

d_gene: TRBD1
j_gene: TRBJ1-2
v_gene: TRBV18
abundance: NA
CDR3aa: CASSLDRGQEGYTF
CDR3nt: TGTGCCAGCTCGCTCGACAGGGGGCAGGAGGGCTACACCTTC

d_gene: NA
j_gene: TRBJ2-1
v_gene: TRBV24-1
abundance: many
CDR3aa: CATSKGFYNEQFF
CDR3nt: TGTGCCACCAGCAAGGGGTTTTACAATGAGCAGTTCTTC

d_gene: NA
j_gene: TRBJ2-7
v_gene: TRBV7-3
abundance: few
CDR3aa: CASSGGGLSYEQYF
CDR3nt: TGTGCCAGCAGCGGCGGAGGACTCTCCTACGAGCAGTACTTC

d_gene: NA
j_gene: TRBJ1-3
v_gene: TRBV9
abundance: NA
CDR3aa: CASSAHNRVSGNTIYF
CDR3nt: TGTGCCAGCAGCGCCCACAACAGGGTCTCTGGAAACACCATATATTTT

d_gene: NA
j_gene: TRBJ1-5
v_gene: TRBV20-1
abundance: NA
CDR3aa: CSASAGPGQPQHF
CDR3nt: TGCAGTGCTAGCGCGGGGCCAGGGCAGCCCCAGCATTTT

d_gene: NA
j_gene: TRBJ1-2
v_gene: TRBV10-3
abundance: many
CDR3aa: CAISESGPRDYGYTF
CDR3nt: TGTGCCATCAGTGAGTCAGGACCCAGAGACTATGGCTACACCTTC

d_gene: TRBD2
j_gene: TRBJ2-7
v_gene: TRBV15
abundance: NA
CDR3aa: CATSREGLAGTGGRYEQYF
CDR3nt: TGTGCCACCAGCAGAGAGGGACTAGCGGGAACTGGGGGACGCTACGAGCAGTACTTC

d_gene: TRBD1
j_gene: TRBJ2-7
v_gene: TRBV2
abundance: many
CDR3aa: CASSDRDEQYF
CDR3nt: TGTGCCAGCAGCGACAGGGACGAGCAGTACTTC

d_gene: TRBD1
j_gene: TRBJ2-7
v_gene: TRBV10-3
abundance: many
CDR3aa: CAISGGTGGINEQYF
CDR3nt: TGTGCCATCAGTGGCGGGACAGGGGGTATCAACGAGCAGTACTTC

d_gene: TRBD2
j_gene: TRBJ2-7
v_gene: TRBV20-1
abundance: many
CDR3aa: CSARPTLGGGDEQYF
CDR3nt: TGCAGTGCTAGGCCGACTTTGGGGGGAGGGGACGAGCAGTACTTC

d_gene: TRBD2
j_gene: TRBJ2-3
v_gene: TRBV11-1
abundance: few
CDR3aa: CASSPSGRPPSTDTQYF
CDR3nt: TGTGCCAGCAGCCCGAGCGGGAGACCCCCTAGCACAGATACGCAGTATTTT

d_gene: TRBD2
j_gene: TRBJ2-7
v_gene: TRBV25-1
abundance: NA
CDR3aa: CASSEELAGQTYEQYF
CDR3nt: TGTGCCAGCAGTGAGGAACTAGCGGGACAGACCTACGAGCAGTACTTC

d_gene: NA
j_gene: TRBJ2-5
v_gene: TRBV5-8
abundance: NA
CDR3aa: CASSNQRETQYF
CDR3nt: TGTGCCAGCAGCAATCAACGGGAGACCCAGTACTTC

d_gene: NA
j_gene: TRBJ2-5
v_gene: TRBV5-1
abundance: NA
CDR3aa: CASSLVGGTYQETQYF
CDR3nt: TGCGCCAGCAGCTTGGTTGGGGGGACGTACCAAGAGACCCAGTACTTC

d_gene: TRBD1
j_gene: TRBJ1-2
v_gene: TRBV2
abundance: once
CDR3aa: CASRDGGTGGLLYGYTF
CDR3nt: TGTGCCAGCAGGGACGGCGGGACAGGGGGCCTCCTCTATGGCTACACCTTC

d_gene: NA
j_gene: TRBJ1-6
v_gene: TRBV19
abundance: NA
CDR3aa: CASSPLDGSNSPLHF
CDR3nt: TGTGCCAGCTCACCCCTGGACGGATCAAATTCACCCCTCCACTTT

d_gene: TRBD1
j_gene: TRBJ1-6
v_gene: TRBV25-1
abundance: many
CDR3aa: CASSGGTGAVGSPLHF
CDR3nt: TGTGCCAGCAGTGGGGGGACAGGGGCGGTTGGGTCACCCCTCCACTTT

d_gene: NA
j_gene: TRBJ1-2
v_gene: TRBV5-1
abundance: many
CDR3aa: CASSPDGQGYTF
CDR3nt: TGCGCCAGCAGCCCGGACGGTCAGGGCTACACCTTC

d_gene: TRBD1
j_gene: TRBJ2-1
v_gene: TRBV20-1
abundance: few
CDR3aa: CSARYSTGMSYNEQFF
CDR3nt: TGCAGTGCTAGGTATTCGACAGGGATGTCCTACAATGAGCAGTTCTTC

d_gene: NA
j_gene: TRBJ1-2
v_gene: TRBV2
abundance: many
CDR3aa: CASSAGDNYGYTF
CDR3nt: TGTGCCAGCAGTGCCGGGGATAACTATGGCTACACCTTC

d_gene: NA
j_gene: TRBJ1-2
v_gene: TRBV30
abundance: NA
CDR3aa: CAWSQSYGYTF
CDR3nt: TGTGCCTGGAGTCAGAGCTATGGCTACACCTTC

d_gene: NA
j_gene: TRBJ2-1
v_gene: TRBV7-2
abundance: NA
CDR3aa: CASSQNGPQLFF
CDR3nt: TGCGCCAGCAGCCAAAATGGGCCCCAACTGTTCTTC

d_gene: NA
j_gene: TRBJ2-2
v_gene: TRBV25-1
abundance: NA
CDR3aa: CASSGMGANTGELLF
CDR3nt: TGTGCCAGCAGTGGAATGGGCGCGAACACCGGGGAGCTGCTTTTT

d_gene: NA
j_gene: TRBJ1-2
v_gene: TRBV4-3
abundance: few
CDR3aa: CASSPEVVGAPGYTF
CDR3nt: TGCGCCAGCAGCCCTGAGGTCGTAGGGGCCCCGGGCTACACCTTC

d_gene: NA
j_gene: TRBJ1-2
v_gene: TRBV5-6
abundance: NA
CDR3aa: CASRQYRDGYTF
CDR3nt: TGTGCCAGCAGGCAATACAGGGATGGCTACACCTTC

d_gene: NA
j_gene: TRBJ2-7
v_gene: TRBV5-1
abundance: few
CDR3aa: CASSLNGEQYF
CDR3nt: TGCGCCAGCAGCTTAAACGGCGAGCAGTACTTC

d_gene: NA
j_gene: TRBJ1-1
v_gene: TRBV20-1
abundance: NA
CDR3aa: CSARGLARLNTEAFF
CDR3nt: TGCAGTGCCAGAGGTTTGGCACGCCTGAACACTGAAGCTTTCTTT

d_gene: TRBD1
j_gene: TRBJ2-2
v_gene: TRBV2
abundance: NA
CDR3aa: CASSEQGQGYGELFF
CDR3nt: TGTGCCAGCAGTGAACAGGGACAGGGGTACGGGGAGCTGTTTTTT

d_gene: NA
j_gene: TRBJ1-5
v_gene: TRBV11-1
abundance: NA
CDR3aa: CASRVPGDNQPQHF
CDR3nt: TGTGCCAGCAGGGTCCCAGGGGACAATCAGCCCCAGCATTTT

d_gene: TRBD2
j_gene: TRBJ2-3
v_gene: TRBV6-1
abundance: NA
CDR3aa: CASSEASGTDTQYF
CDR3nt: TGTGCCAGCAGTGAAGCTAGCGGGACAGATACGCAGTATTTT

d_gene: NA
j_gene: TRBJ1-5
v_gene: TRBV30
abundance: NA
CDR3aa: CAWGSGVNQPQHF
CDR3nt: TGTGCCTGGGGTAGCGGGGTTAACCAGCCCCAGCATTTT

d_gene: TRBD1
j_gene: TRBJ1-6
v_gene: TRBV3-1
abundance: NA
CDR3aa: CASSRSLQGVHNSPLHF
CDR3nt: TGTGCCAGCAGCCGCAGTCTACAGGGGGTCCATAATTCACCCCTCCACTTT

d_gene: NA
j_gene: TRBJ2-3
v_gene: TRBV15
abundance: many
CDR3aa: CATSSMTDTQYF
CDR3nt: TGTGCCACCAGCTCAATGACAGATACGCAGTATTTT

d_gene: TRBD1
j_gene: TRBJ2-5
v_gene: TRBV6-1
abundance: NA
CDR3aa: CASSTGTGQETQYF
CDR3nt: TGTGCCAGCAGTACCGGGACAGGGCAGGAGACCCAGTACTTC

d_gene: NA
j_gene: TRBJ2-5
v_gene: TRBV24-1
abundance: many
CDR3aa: CATSAPEGTQYF
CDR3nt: TGTGCCACCAGTGCCCCAGAGGGGACCCAGTACTTC

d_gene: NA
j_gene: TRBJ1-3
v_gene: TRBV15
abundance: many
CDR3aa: CATSRDLGVGNTIYF
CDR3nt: TGTGCCACCAGCAGAGATCTTGGGGTTGGAAACACCATATATTTT

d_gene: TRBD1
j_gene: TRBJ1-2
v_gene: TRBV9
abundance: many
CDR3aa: CASSAGGPQKSYGYTF
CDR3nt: TGTGCCAGCAGCGCAGGGGGCCCACAGAAGAGCTATGGCTACACCTTC

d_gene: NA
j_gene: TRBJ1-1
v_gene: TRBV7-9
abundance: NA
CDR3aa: CASSWGSTEAFF
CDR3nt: TGTGCCAGCAGTTGGGGGAGCACTGAAGCTTTCTTT

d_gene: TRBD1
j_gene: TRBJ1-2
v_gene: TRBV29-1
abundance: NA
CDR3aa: CSVDVRDRDGYGYTF
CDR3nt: TGCAGCGTTGATGTCCGGGACAGGGATGGGTATGGCTACACCTTC

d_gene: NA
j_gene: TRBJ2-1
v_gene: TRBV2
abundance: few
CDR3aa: CARRGGAGRSYNEQFF
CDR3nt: TGTGCCAGGAGAGGAGGGGCAGGGAGGTCCTACAATGAGCAGTTCTTC

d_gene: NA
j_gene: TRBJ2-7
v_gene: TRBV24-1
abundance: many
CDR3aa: CATSDAGVTEQYF
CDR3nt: TGTGCCACCAGTGACGCCGGGGTGACCGAGCAGTACTTC

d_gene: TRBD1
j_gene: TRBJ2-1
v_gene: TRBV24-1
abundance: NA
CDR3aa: CATSGQGANEQFF
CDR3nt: TGTGCCACCAGTGGACAGGGGGCCAATGAGCAGTTCTTC

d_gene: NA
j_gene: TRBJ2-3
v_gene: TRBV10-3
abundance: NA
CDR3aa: CAISVQSDREGGGTDTQYF
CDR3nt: TGTGCCATCAGTGTTCAGTCGGACAGGGAGGGCGGGGGCACAGATACGCAGTATTTT